The 3 T cell receptor beta chains below come from one sample, sequenced in a study of blood T cell repertoires in COVID-19. Here immunoSEQ multiplex PCR was the method, and the copy in TCRdb shows in-frame clones only, minus some. Of around 70,000 clones listed, roughly 81% are singletons. The sequencing sample was made of peripheral blood. The receptors originated from a man aged 70-80 years with acute or convalescent COVID-19.

This clone was detected only once. The J gene is TRBJ1-1, the V gene TRBV29-1; maybe TRBD1 (6 bases). CDR1 is SQVTM and CDR2 is ANQGSEA in the germline V gene. The CDR3 contains 15 residues. Trimming took off 1 base at V and 4 bases at J, with 16 bases between the two ends. The CDR3: CSVEGRADSSTEAFF. CDR3 coding DNA: TGCAGCGTTGAAGGAAGGGCGGACAGCAGCACTGAAGCTTTCTTT.

The J gene is TRBJ2-3, the V gene TRBV2; 12 bases match TRBD2. V gave up 1 base and J gave up 6 bases; unmatched junction bases: 2. There are 15 residues in the CDR3. Germline loops: CDR1 SNHLY, CDR2 FYNNEI. The CDR3 region has the DNA TGTGCCAGCAGTGAAGAGGGACTAGCGGGCGATACGCAGTATTTT. It encodes CASSEEGLAGDTQYF.

J is TRBJ1-6 and V is TRBV21-1; no check of the table's D call, TRBD1, against the DNA was made. TRBV21-1 is annotated as a pseudogene. The CDR3 has 17 residues. DNA of the CDR3: TGTGCCAGCAGCAAATGTAGGGACAGGGGGCCTAATTCACCCCTCCACTTT. Its translation is CASSKCRDRGPNSPLHF.